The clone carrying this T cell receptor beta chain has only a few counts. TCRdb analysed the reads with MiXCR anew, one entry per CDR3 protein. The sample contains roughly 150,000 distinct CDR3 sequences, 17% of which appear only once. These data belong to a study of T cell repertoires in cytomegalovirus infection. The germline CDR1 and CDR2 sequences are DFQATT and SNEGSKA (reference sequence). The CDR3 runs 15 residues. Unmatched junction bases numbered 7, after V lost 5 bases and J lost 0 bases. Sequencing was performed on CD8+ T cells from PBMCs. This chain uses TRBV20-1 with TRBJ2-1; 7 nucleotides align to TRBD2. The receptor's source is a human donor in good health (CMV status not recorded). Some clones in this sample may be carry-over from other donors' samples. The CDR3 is CSAPRGESSYNEQFF. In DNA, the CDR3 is TGCAGTGCTCCCCGGGGGGAGAGCTCCTACAATGAGCAGTTCTTC.